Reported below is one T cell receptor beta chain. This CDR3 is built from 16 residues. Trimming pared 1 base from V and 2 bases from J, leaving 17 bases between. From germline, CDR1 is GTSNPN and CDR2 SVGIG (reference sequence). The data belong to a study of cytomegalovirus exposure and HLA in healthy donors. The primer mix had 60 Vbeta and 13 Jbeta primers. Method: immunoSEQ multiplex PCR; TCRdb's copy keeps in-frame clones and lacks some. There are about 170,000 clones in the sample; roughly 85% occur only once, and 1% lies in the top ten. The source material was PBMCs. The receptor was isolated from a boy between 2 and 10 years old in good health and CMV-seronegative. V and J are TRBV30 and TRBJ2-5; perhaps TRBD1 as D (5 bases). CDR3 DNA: TGTGCCTGGAGTGAGGGGTCAGGTGGATTTCAAGAGACCCAGTACTTC. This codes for CAWSEGSGGFQETQYF. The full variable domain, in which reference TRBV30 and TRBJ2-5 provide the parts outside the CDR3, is SQTIHQWPATLVQPVGSPLSLECTVEGTSNPNLYWYRQAAGRGLQLLFYSVGIGQISSEVPQNLSASRPQDRQFILSSKKLLLSDSGFYLCAWSEGSGGFQETQYFGPGTRLLVL.